This T cell receptor beta chain was identified in a study of cytomegalovirus exposure and HLA in healthy donors. Clones were read by immunoSEQ multiplex PCR, and TCRdb kept only the in-frame ones, dropping some. The repertoire holds fewer than 200,000 clones, with approximately 81% as singletons. Note on this clone: Its matching antigen is unknown.

CDR1 is SGHNT and CDR2 is YENEEA in the germline V gene. The CDR3 totals 14 residues. The ends lost 5 bases at V and 2 bases at J; junction bases unmatched: 5. From the roughly 120-subject validation cohort, which was separate from the approximately 670-subject first cohort, the donors were drawn. Study-level points and caveats: Confirmation was obtained in vitro that a few CMV-associated chains are specific for CMV antigens. Per published reports, the classifier diagnosed cytomegalovirus status with high specificity and sensitivity.

The sequencing sample was made of PBMCs. The chain couples TRBV11-3 to TRBJ1-1, with 7 bases matching TRBD1. The clonotype comes from a man between 18 and 35 years old in good health and CMV-seropositive. The CDR3 nucleotides are TGTGCCAGCAGCCCGACAGGGAGCAACACTGAAGCTTTCTTT. The encoded protein is CASSPTGSNTEAFF.